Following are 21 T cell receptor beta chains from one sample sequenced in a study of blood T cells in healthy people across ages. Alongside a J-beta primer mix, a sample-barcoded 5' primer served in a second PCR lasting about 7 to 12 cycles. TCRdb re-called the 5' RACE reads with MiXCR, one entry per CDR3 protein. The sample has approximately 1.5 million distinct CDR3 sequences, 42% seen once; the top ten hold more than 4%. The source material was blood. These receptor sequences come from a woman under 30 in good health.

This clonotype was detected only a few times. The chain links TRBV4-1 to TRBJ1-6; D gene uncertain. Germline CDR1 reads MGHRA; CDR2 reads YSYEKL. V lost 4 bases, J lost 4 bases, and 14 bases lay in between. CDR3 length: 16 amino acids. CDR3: CASSPGRLPYNSPLHF. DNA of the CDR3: TGCGCCAGCAGCCCCGGGCGTTTGCCTTATAATTCACCCCTCCACTTT.

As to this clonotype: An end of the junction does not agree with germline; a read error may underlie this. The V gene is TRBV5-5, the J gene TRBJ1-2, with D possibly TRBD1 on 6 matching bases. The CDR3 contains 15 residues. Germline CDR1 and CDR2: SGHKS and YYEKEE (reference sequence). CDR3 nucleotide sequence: TGTGTCAGCAGCTCAACTCCCGGACAGTTTTATGGCTACACCTTC. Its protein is CVSSSTPGQFYGYTF.

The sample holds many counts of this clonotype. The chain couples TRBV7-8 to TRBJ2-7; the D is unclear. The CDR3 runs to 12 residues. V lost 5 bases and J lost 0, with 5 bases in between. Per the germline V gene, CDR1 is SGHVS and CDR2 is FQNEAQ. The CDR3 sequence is CASSPPSYEQYF. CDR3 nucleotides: TGTGCCAGCAGCCCCCCCTCCTACGAGCAGTACTTC.

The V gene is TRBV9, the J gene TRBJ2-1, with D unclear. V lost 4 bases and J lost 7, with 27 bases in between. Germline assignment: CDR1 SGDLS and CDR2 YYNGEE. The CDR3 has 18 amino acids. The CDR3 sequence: CASSFPSVGSRQSNEQFF. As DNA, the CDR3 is TGTGCCAGCAGCTTCCCATCGGTTGGTAGCCGACAAAGTAATGAGCAGTTCTTC.

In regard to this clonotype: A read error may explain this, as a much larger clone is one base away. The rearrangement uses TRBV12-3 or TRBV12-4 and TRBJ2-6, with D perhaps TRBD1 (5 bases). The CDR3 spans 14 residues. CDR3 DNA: TGTGCCATAAACGTGGGATCTGGGGCCGACGTCCTGACTTTC. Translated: CAINVGSGADVLTF.

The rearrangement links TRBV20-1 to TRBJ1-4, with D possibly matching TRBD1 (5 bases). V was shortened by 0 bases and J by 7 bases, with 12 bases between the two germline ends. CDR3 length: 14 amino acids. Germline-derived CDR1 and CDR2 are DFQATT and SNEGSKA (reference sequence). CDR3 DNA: TGCAGTGCTAGAGATCAGGGCCTGGCTGAAAAACTGTTTTTT. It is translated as CSARDQGLAEKLFF.

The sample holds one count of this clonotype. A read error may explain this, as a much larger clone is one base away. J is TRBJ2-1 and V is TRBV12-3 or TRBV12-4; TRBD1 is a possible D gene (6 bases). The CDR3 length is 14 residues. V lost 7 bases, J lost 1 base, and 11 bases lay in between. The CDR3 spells CASKDSNSYNEQFF. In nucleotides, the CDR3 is TGTGCCAGCAAGGACAGTAATTCCTACAATGAGCAGTTCTTC.

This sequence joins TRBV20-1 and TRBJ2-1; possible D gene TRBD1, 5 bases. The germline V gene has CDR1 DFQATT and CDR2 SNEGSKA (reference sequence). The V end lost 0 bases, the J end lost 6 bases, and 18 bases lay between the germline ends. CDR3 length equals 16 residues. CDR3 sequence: CSARDFYGQAFNEQFF. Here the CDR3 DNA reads TGCAGTGCTAGAGATTTTTACGGACAAGCCTTCAATGAGCAGTTCTTC.

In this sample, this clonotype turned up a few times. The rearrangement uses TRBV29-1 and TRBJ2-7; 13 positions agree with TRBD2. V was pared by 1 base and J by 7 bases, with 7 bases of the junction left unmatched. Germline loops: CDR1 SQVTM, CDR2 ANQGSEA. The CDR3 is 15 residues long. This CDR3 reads CSVEVGLAGVEEQYF. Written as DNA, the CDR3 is TGCAGCGTTGAAGTTGGACTAGCGGGAGTCGAAGAGCAGTACTTC.

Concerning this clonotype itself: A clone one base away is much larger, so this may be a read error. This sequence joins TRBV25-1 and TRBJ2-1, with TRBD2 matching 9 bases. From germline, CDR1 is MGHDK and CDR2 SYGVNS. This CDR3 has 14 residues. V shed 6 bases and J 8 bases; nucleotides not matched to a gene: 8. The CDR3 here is CASRLSSGDDEQFF. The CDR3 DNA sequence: TGTGCCAGCAGATTGTCTAGCGGGGATGATGAGCAGTTCTTC.

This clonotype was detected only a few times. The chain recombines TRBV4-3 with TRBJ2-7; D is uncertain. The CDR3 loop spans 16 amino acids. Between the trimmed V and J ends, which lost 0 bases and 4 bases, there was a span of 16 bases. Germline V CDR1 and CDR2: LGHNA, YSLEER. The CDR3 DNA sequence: TGCGCCAGCAGCCAAGATAGTCACACGTCGACTTACGAGCAGTACTTC. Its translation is CASSQDSHTSTYEQYF.

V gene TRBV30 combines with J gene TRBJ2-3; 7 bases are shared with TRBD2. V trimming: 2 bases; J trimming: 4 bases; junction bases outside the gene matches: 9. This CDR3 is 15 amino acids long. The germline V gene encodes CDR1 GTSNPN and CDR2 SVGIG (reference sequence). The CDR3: CAWSPGGGGADTQYF. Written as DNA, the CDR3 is TGTGCCTGGAGTCCTGGGGGGGGTGGAGCAGATACGCAGTATTTT.

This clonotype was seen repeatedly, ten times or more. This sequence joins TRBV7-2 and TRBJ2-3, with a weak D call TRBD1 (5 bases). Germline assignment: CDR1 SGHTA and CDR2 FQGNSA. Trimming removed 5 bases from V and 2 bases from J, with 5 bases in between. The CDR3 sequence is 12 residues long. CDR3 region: CASSGATDTQYF. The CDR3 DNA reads TGTGCCAGCAGCGGGGCCACAGATACGCAGTATTTT.

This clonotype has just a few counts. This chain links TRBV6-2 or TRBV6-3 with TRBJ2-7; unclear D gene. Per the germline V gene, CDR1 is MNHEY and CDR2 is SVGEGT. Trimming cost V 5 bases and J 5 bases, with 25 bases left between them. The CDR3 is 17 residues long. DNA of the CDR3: TGTGCCAGCAGTCGCAACCCAGGTGTGGTAGAGTGGAACGAGCAGTACTTC. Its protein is CASSRNPGVVEWNEQYF.

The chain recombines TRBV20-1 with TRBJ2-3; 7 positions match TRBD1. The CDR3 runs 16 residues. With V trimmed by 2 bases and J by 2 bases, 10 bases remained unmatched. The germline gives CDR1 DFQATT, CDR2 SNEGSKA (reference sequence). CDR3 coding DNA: TGCAGTGCTAGAAGTCGCAGGGGGACGTCCACAGATACGCAGTATTTT. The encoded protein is CSARSRRGTSTDTQYF.

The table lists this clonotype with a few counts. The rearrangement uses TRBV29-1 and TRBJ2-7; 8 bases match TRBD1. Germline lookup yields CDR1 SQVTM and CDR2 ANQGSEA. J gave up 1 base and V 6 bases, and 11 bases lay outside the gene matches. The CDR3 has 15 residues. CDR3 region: CSVVKGQGYSYEQYF. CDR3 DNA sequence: TGCAGCGTGGTAAAAGGACAGGGATATTCCTACGAGCAGTACTTC.

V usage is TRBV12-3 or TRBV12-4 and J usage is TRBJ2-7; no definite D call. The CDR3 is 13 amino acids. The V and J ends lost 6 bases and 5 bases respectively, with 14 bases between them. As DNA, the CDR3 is TGTGCCAGCAGCCGCATTCCGGCCCACGAGCAGTACTTC. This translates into CASSRIPAHEQYF.

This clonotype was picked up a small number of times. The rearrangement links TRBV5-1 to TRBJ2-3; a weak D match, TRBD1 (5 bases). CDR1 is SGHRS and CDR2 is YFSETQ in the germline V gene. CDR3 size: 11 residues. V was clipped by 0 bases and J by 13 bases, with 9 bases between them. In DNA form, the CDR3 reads TGCGCCAGCAGCTTGGGGACACAAGAGTATTTT. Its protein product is CASSLGTQEYF.

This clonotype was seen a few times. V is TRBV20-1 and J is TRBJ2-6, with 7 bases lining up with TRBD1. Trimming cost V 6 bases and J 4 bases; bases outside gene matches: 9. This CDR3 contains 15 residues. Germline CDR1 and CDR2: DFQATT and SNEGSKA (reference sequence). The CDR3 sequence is CSADPGGSGANVLTF. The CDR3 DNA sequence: TGCAGTGCAGATCCAGGGGGTTCAGGGGCCAACGTCCTGACTTTC.

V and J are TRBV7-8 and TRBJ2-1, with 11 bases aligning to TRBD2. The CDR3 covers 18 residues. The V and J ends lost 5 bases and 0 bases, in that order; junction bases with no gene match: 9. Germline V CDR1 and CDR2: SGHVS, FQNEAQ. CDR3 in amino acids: CASSPGLAAAVSYNEQFF. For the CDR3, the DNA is TGTGCCAGCAGCCCGGGACTAGCGGCCGCTGTCTCCTACAATGAGCAGTTCTTC.

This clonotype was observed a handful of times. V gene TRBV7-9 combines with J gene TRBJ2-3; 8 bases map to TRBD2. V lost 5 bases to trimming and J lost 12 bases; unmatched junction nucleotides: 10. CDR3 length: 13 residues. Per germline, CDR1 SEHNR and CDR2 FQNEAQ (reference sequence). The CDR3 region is CASSLGLAEGQYF. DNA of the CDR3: TGTGCCAGCAGCCTAGGACTAGCCGAGGGTCAGTATTTT.